These 25 T cell receptor beta chains were all obtained from the same sample, sequenced in a study of breast tumors, draining lymph nodes, adjacent tissues. The lymph nodes were axillary draining lymph nodes from breast cancer patients. MiXCR, applied by TCRdb to the multiplex PCR reads, yields one record per CDR3 protein. The sample consists of hundreds of thousands of distinct CDR3 sequences, 32% of them appearing once. The sequencing sample was made of axillary lymph node tissue. The origin of the receptors is a female donor with breast cancer. Some clones in this sample may be carry-over from other donors' samples.

This clonotype was observed many times. CDR3 sequence: CASSYMGALYGYTF. The CDR3 DNA sequence: TGTGCCAGCAGTTACATGGGGGCGCTTTATGGCTACACCTTC. The chain carries TRBV6-6 and TRBJ1-2, with D possibly being TRBD1 (6 bases). This CDR3 comprises 14 residues. Trimming shortened V by 2 bases and J by 5 bases, and 12 bases separated the two germline ends. The germline V gene encodes CDR1 MNHNY and CDR2 SVGAGI (reference sequence).

As to this clonotype: Mismatch with germline at one junction end may stem from a read error. The gene calls are TRBV14 and TRBJ1-2, with 8 bases aligning to TRBD1. The CDR3 contains 15 residues. Germline CDR1 and CDR2: SGHDN and FVKESK. For the CDR3, the DNA is TGTGCCAGCAGCCAAGGGCAGGGGGCGAAAAATGGCTCCACCTTC. Protein sequence: CASSQGQGAKNGSTF.

This clonotype showed up many times. J is TRBJ1-5 and V is TRBV25-1; D ambiguous. Germline assignment: CDR1 MGHDK and CDR2 SYGVNS. The V end was cut by 4 bases, the J end by 1 base, with 11 bases between. The CDR3 runs 15 residues. DNA of the CDR3: TGTGCCAGCAGTGGGGCCTCGGGGAGCAATCAGCCCCAGCATTTT. Translating it yields CASSGASGSNQPQHF. Full variable domain (rest looked up from reference TRBV25-1 and TRBJ1-5): EADIYQTPRYLVIGTGKKITLECSQTMGHDKMYWYQQDPGMELHLIHYSYGVNSTEKGDLSSESTVSRIRTEHFPLTLESARPSHTSQYLCASSGASGSNQPQHFGDGTRLSIL.

This clonotype appeared many times. The chain joins TRBV20-1 to TRBJ2-5; possible D gene TRBD2, 5 bases. CDR3 size: 12 residues. The germline gives CDR1 DFQATT, CDR2 SNEGSKA (reference sequence). Deletions cut 1 base from V and 6 bases from J, with 9 bases between. The CDR3: CSARAPGKTQYF. The CDR3 DNA is TGCAGTGCTAGAGCCCCGGGGAAGACCCAGTACTTC.

This clonotype showed up just a few times. The chain links TRBV5-6 to TRBJ2-2, with 8 nucleotides matching TRBD2. From germline, CDR1 is SGHDT and CDR2 YYEEEE. Losses at the gene ends were 4 bases for V and 3 bases for J; bases not matched to a gene: 8. The CDR3 is 16 amino acids. The CDR3 spells CASSRPTSGYTGELFF. The CDR3 nucleotides read TGTGCCAGCAGCCGCCCTACTAGCGGATACACCGGGGAGCTGTTTTTT.

This clonotype was seen a few times. The chain couples TRBV6-2 or TRBV6-3 to TRBJ2-2, with D possibly matching TRBD1 (6 bases). CDR3 length: 16 amino acids. Trimming removed 2 bases at V and 6 bases at J, with 16 bases between. In germline, CDR1 is MNHEY, CDR2 SVGEGT. DNA for the CDR3: TGTGCCAGCAGTTACCCTAGGGGGTTGGGTGCCGGGGAGCTGTTTTTT. This encodes CASSYPRGLGAGELFF.

V and J are TRBV6-5 and TRBJ1-5, with a weak D call TRBD1 (5 bases). This CDR3 is 17 amino acids long. V shed 6 bases and J shed 6 bases, with 24 bases lying between them. Germline V lookup: CDR1 MNHEY, CDR2 SVGAGI. The CDR3 DNA follows: TGTGCCAGCAGCCACACCGACCCGGGACCCGGGACTCAGCCCCAGCATTTT. This gives the protein CASSHTDPGPGTQPQHF.

The chain links TRBV24-1 to TRBJ2-1, with TRBD2 identical over 10 bases. The CDR3 covers 17 residues. Germline lookup yields CDR1 KGHDR and CDR2 SFDVKD. After removal of 1 base from V and 12 bases from J, the junction contained 14 bases not matched to a gene. The CDR3 sequence is CATSDFHTSGIRSWQFF. CDR3 nucleotide sequence: TGTGCCACCAGTGATTTCCACACTAGCGGGATAAGATCCTGGCAGTTCTTC.

This clonotype was picked up many times. This sequence joins TRBV5-6 and TRBJ2-1, with 9 bases identical to TRBD1. Per the germline V gene, CDR1 is SGHDT and CDR2 is YYEEEE. CDR3 size: 17 residues. With V trimmed by 4 bases and J by 4 bases, 12 bases remained unmatched. CDR3 region: CASSNDLDRGLYNEQFF. In DNA form, the CDR3 reads TGTGCCAGCAGCAACGACCTGGACAGGGGCTTATACAATGAGCAGTTCTTC.

This clonotype has ten or more counts. The gene calls are TRBV9 and TRBJ2-1, with D hard to call. Trimming cost V 0 bases and J 3 bases, with 7 bases left between them. The CDR3 runs to 14 residues. The germline V gene has CDR1 SGDLS and CDR2 YYNGEE. In DNA, the CDR3 is TGTGCCAGCAGCGTAGGGCCTAGCTACAATGAGCAGTTCTTC. Translated, it gives CASSVGPSYNEQFF.

The rearrangement joins TRBV20-1 to TRBJ1-1; 7 bases fit TRBD1. Germline CDR1 reads DFQATT; CDR2 reads SNEGSKA (reference sequence). The CDR3 covers 13 residues. J gave up 0 bases and V 4 bases, and 2 bases lay outside the gene matches. CDR3 DNA: TGCAGTGCTACGGACAGGATGAACACTGAAGCTTTCTTT. Protein product: CSATDRMNTEAFF.

There are many counts of this clonotype. The chain recombines TRBV12-3 or TRBV12-4 with TRBJ2-7; no clear D gene. Trimming took off 5 bases at V and 1 base at J, with 9 bases between the two ends. The CDR3 spans 13 residues. The CDR3 nucleotides read TGTGCCAGCAGTCTCCGTGATTCCTACGAGCAGTACTTC. It is translated as CASSLRDSYEQYF.

The sample holds many counts of this clonotype. This clone may be a read error of a much larger clone one base away. The V and J genes are TRBV20-1 and TRBJ2-6, with 8 nucleotides matching TRBD1. The CDR3 loop spans 16 amino acids. CDR1 DFQATT and CDR2 SNEGSKA come from the germline V gene (reference sequence). For the CDR3, the DNA is TGCAGTGCTGGGCAGGGGGCGCGGTCTGCGGCCAACGTCCTGACTTTC. Translated, it gives CSAGQGARSAANVLTF.

This clonotype appeared many times. The V call is TRBV2, the J call TRBJ2-7; D may correspond to TRBD1 or TRBD2 (5 bases each). With 8 bases removed from V and 7 bases from J, the gap between germline ends came to 18 bases. CDR1 is SNHLY and CDR2 is FYNNEI in the germline V gene. CDR3 length: 13 amino acids. CDR3 DNA: TGTGCCAGCTTAGGGGAACTGCCGGGGGAGCAGTACTTC. It specifies CASLGELPGEQYF.

A word on this clonotype: A much bigger clone sits one base away, suggesting this may be a read error. The genes are TRBV20-1 and TRBJ2-1, with TRBD2 identical over 11 bases. Germline CDR1 DFQATT, CDR2 SNEGSKA (reference sequence). The CDR3 loop spans 14 amino acids. V lost 0 bases, J lost 10 bases, and 5 bases stayed unmatched. The CDR3 DNA is TGCAGTGCTAGAGATGTACTAGCGGGAGCGGAGCAGTTCTTC. Amino acids: CSARDVLAGAEQFF.

The rearrangement links TRBV29-1 to TRBJ1-2; D is undetermined. Per germline, CDR1 SQVTM and CDR2 ANQGSEA. The length of the CDR3 is 14 residues. V lost 4 bases and J 4 bases, leaving 16 bases between the germline ends. The CDR3 protein is CSVALAGEGYGYTF. In nucleotides, the CDR3 is TGCAGCGTTGCGCTAGCGGGAGAGGGCTATGGCTACACCTTC.

This clonotype was detected ten times or more. The V gene is TRBV9, the J gene TRBJ2-3; the D call may be TRBD1 or TRBD2 (5 bases each). The CDR3 is 12 residues long. CDR1 is SGDLS and CDR2 is YYNGEE in the germline V gene. The germline V and J ends were trimmed by 3 bases and 10 bases, with 12 bases remaining between them. The CDR3: CASSDWDGSQYF. CDR3 bases: TGTGCCAGCAGCGACTGGGACGGCTCGCAGTATTTT.

This clonotype appeared once. The rearrangement uses TRBV12-3 or TRBV12-4 and TRBJ2-3; TRBD1 might be the D (5 bases). This CDR3 region has 15 residues. Trimming took off 1 base at V and 5 bases at J, with 13 bases between the two ends. The CDR3 sequence: CASSLGGQRRDTQYF. In nucleotides, the CDR3 is TGTGCCAGCAGTTTAGGGGGCCAGAGGAGAGATACGCAGTATTTT.

In its sample, this clonotype was seen many times. The V gene is TRBV5-1, the J gene TRBJ2-3; D may be TRBD1 or TRBD2 (5 bases each). Trimming took off 4 bases at V and 7 bases at J, with 22 bases between the two ends. Per germline, CDR1 SGHRS and CDR2 YFSETQ. CDR3 length: 16 amino acids. The CDR3 DNA is TGCGCCAGCAGCGTAGATCCGGGACGAGGGGTTAATACGCAGTATTTT. Protein: CASSVDPGRGVNTQYF.

The J gene is TRBJ1-1, the V gene TRBV6-1; 9 bases align to TRBD1. This CDR3 comprises 15 residues. Germline CDR1 is MNHNS and CDR2 is SASEGT. With 6 bases clipped from V and 4 bases from J, the junction kept 9 bases outside the gene matches. CDR3 region: CASSRNRGLGTEAFF. The CDR3 DNA is TGTGCCAGCAGCCGAAACAGGGGGCTCGGCACTGAAGCTTTCTTT.

Ten or more counts support this clonotype. The chain carries TRBV6-5 and TRBJ2-3, with D perhaps TRBD2 (5 bases). Trimming removed 0 bases at V and 5 bases at J, with 9 bases between. The CDR3 has 14 amino acids. Germline CDR1 is MNHEY and CDR2 is SVGAGI. DNA of the CDR3: TGTGCCAGCAGTTACTCCCGGACTTTAGATACGCAGTATTTT. Encoded protein: CASSYSRTLDTQYF.

This clonotype has a handful of counts. The chain is built from TRBV4-1 and TRBJ1-1; 10 nucleotides match TRBD1. Looked up from germline, CDR1 is MGHRA and CDR2 is YSYEKL. V trimming: 5 bases; J trimming: 8 bases; junction bases outside the gene matches: 14. The CDR3 is 16 amino acids. The CDR3 spells CASSSGDRGRGKEAFF. The CDR3 DNA reads as TGCGCCAGCAGCTCTGGAGACAGGGGGCGCGGGAAGGAAGCTTTCTTT.

To note about this clonotype: Because it lacks the conserved phenylalanine or tryptophan at the end, this CDR3 is likely a read error. Because the CDR3's place on the DNA is in doubt, the DNA is left out and the CDR3 is given as listed by TCRdb. The J gene is TRBJ2-7, the V gene TRBV9; whether TRBD2, the table's D call, matches the DNA was not checked. The CDR3 has 14 residues if both end residues are counted. Germline V gives CDR1 SGDLS, CDR2 YYNGEE. CDR3: CASSATSGSYEQSS.

This clonotype has a handful of counts. A much larger clone lies a single base off, so this may be a read error. The rearrangement joins TRBV20-1 to TRBJ1-2, with TRBD1 identical over 8 bases. The CDR3 has 12 residues. Germline-derived CDR1 and CDR2 are DFQATT and SNEGSKA (reference sequence). CDR3 sequence reads: CSAGQGAFGSTF. The CDR3 DNA follows: TGCAGTGCCGGGCAGGGGGCTTTCGGCTCCACCTTC.

This clonotype appeared many times. The chain combines TRBV11-3 with TRBJ1-3; 11 nucleotides match TRBD1. CDR3 length: 16 amino acids. The trim removed 5 bases at V and 4 bases at J, leaving 7 bases unmatched. From germline, CDR1 is SGHNT and CDR2 YENEEA. The chain's CDR3 is CASSAGTGGGGNTIYF. CDR3 coding DNA: TGTGCCAGCAGCGCCGGGACAGGGGGAGGCGGAAACACCATATATTTT.